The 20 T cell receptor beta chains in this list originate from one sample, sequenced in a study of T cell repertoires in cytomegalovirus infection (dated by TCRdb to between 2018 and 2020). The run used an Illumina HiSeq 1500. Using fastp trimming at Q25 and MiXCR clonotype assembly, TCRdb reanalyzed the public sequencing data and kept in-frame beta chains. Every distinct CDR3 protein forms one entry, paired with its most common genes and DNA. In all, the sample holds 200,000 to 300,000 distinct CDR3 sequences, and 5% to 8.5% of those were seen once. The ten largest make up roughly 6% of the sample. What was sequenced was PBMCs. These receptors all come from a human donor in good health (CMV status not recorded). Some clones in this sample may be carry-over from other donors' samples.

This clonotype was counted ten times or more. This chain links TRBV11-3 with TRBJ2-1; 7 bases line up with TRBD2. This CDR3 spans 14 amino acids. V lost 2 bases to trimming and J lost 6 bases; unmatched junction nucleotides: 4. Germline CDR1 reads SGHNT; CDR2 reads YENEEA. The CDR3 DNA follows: TGTGCCAGCAGCTTAAGGGAGGGCGGCAATGAGCAGTTCTTC. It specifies CASSLREGGNEQFF. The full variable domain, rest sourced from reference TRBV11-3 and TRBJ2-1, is EAGVVQSPRYKIIEKKQPVAFWCNPISGHNTLYWYLQNLGQGPELLIRYENEEAVDDSQLPKDRFSAERLKGVDSTLKIQPAELGDSAVYLCASSLREGGNEQFFGPGTRLTVL.

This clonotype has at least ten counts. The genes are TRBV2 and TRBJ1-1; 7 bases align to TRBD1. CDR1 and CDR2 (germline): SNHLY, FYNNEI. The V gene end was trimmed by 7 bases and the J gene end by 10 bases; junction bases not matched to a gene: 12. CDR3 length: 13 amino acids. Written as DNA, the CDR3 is TGTGCCAGCACTTGGACAGGCCCCCGGGGAGCTTTCTTT. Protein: CASTWTGPRGAFF.

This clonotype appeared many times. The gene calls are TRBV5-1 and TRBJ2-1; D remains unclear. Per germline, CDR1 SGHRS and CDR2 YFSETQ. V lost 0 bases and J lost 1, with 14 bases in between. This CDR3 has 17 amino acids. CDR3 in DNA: TGCGCCAGCAGCTTGGGTGTTTGGGGTGGGTCCTACAATGAGCAGTTCTTC. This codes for CASSLGVWGGSYNEQFF.

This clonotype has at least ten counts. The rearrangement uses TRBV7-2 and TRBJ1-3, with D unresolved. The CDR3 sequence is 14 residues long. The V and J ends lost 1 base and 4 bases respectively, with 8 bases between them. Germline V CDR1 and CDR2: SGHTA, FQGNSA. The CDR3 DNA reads TGTGCCAGCAGCTTAGATGCACTGGGAAACACCATATATTTT. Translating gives CASSLDALGNTIYF. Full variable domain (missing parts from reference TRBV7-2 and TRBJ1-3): GAGVSQSPSNKVTEKGKDVELRCDPISGHTALYWYRQSLGQGLEFLIYFQGNSAPDKSGLPSDRFSAERTGGSVSTLTIQRTQQEDSAVYLCASSLDALGNTIYFGEGSWLTVV.

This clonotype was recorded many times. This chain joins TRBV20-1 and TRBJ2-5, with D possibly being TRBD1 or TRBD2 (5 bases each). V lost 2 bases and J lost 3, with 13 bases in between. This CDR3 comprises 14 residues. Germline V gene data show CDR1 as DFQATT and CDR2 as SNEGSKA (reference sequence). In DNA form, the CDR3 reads TGCAGTGCTAGATTGGGACCGCGAAAAGAGACCCAGTACTTC. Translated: CSARLGPRKETQYF.

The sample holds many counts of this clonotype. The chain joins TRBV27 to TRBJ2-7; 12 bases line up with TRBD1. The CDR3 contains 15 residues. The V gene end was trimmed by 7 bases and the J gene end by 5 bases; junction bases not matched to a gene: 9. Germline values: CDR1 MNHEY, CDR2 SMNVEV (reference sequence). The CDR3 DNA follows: TGTGCCAGCACCGGGACAGGGGGCTCGAAGGACGAGCAGTACTTC. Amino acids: CASTGTGGSKDEQYF.

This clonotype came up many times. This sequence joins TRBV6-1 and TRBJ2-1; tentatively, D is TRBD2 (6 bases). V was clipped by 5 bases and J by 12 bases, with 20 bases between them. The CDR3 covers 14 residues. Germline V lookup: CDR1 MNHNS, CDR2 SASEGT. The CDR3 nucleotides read TGTGCCAGCAGTTTGACCCCGGGAGCACTCCGGCAGTTCTTC. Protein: CASSLTPGALRQFF.

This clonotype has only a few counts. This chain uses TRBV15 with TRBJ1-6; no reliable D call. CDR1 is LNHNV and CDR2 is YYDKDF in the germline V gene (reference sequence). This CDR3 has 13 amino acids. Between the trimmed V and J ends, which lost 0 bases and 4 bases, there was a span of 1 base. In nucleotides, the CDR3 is TGTGCCACCAGCAGAGATTATAATTCACCCCTCCACTTT. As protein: CATSRDYNSPLHF.

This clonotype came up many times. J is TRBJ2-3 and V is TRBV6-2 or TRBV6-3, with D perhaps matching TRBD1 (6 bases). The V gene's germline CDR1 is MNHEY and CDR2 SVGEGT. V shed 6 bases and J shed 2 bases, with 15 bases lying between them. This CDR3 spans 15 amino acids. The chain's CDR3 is CASRTRGTNTDTQYF. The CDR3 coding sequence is TGTGCCAGCAGGACCAGGGGAACCAACACAGATACGCAGTATTTT.

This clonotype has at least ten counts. The CDR3: CASSLGEGAHYGYTF. The CDR3 bases are TGTGCCAGCAGCTTAGGCGAGGGGGCCCACTATGGCTACACCTTC. The J gene is TRBJ1-2, the V gene TRBV7-9; 7 bases fit TRBD1. The junction had 5 bases not matched to a gene; V was cut back by 1 base and J by 3 bases. The germline gives CDR1 SEHNR, CDR2 FQNEAQ (reference sequence). This CDR3 is built from 15 residues.

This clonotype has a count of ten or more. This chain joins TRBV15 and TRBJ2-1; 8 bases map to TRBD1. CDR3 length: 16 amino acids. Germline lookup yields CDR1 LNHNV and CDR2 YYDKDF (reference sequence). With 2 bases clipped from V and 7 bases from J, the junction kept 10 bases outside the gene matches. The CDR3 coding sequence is TGTGCCACCAGCAGATTCCGACAGGGGATTTGGAATGAGCAGTTCTTC. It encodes CATSRFRQGIWNEQFF.

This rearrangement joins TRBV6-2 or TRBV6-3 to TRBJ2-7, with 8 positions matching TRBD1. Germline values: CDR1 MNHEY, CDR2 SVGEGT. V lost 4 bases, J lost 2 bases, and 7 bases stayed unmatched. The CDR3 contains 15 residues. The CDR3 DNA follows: TGTGCCAGCAGTTCCCAGACAGGGGAGGCCTACGAGCAGTACTTC. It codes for CASSSQTGEAYEQYF.

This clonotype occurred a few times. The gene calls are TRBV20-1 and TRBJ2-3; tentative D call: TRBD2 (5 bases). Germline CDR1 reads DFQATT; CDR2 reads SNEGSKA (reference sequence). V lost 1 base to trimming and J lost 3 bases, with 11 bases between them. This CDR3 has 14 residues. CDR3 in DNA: TGCAGTGCTAGAGTCGGGCTAGCAACAGATACGCAGTATTTT. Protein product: CSARVGLATDTQYF.

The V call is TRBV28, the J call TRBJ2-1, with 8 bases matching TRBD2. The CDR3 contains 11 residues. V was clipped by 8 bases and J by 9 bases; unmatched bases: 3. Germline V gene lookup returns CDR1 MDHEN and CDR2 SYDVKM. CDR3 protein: CASATSGEQFF. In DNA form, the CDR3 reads TGTGCCAGCGCTACTAGCGGTGAGCAGTTCTTC.

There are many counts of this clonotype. CDR3 sequence reads: CAIREGDSSNSNQPQHF. In nucleotides, the CDR3 is TGTGCCATCAGGGAAGGGGACAGCTCGAATAGCAATCAGCCCCAGCATTTT. The J gene is TRBJ1-5, the V gene TRBV10-3; 7 bases fit TRBD1. In germline, CDR1 is ENHRY, CDR2 SYGVKD. The J segment lost 0 bases and the V segment lost 6 bases, leaving 11 bases of the junction unmatched. This CDR3 region has 17 residues.

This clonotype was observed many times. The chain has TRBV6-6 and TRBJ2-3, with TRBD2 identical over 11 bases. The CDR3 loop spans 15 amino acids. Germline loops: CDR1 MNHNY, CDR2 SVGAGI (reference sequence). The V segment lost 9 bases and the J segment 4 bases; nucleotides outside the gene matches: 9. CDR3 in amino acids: CASFTSGGDPDTQYF. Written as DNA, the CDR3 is TGTGCCAGTTTCACTAGCGGGGGAGATCCAGATACGCAGTATTTT.

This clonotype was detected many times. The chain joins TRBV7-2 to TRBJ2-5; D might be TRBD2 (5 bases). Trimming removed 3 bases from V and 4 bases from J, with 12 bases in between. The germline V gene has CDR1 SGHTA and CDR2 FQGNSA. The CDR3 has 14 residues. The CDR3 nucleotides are TGTGCCAGCAGCTTCTTTCGAGGGAGAGAGACCCAGTACTTC. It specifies CASSFFRGRETQYF.

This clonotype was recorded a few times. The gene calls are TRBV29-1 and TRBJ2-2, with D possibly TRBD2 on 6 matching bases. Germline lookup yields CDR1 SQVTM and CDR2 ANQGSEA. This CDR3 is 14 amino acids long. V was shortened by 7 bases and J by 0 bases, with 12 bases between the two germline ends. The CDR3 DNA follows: TGCAGCGGGAGGCGGGGCACGAACACCGGGGAGCTGTTTTTT. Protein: CSGRRGTNTGELFF.

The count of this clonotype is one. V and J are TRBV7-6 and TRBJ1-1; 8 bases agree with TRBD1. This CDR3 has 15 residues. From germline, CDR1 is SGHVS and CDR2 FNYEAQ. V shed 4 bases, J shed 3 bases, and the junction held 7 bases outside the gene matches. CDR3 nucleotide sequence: TGTGCCAGCAGCTCGATGACAGGGGAGGACACTGAAGCTTTCTTT. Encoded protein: CASSSMTGEDTEAFF.

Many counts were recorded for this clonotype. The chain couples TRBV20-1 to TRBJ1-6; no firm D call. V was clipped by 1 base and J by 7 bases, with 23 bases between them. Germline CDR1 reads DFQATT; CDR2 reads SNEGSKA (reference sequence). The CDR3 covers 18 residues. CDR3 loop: CSARVKGEGLRGNSPLHF. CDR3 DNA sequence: TGCAGTGCTAGAGTGAAGGGTGAAGGCCTACGAGGAAATTCACCCCTCCACTTT.